This paragraph covers one TCR beta chain sequence. The data were taken from a study of blood T cell repertoires in COVID-19. Produced via immunoSEQ multiplex PCR; TCRdb's table is partial and in-frame only. The table has around 190,000 clones, about 88% seen once. Germline loops: CDR1 LGHDT, CDR2 YNNKEL (reference sequence). CDR3 length: 19 residues. The V and J ends lost 3 bases and 8 bases, in that order; junction bases with no gene match: 20. The specimen was PBMCs or T cells enriched from blood (not recorded which). This sequence joins TRBV3-1 (or the pseudogene TRBV3-2) and TRBJ2-1, with 9 bases identical to TRBD2. This TCR was sampled from a woman aged 40 to 49 in a cohort exposed to, infected with or recovered from COVID-19 (not recorded which). The DNA for the CDR3 is TGTGCCAGCAGCCAGATTTGGGCGGGAGGGCCTGGTGATCTCTATGAGCAGTTCTTC. This sequence encodes CASSQIWAGGPGDLYEQFF.